The 12 T cell receptor beta chains given below trace back to one sample, sequenced in a study of blood T cell repertoires in COVID-19. Measured with immunoSEQ multiplex PCR; TCRdb has only the in-frame clones, and not every one. Of about 230,000 clones in the sample, approximately 80% were seen once. Sequenced input: PBMCs or T cells enriched from blood (not recorded which). These receptors were taken from a man aged 60 to 75 who had recovered from COVID-19.

This chain joins TRBV30 and TRBJ1-4; TRBD1 might be the D (6 bases). V was shortened by 2 bases and J by 8 bases, with 9 bases between the two germline ends. In germline, CDR1 is GTSNPN, CDR2 SVGIG (reference sequence). The CDR3 is 12 residues long. In DNA form, the CDR3 reads TGTGCCTGGAGTCCAGGGGACGAAAAACTGTTTTTT. Protein: CAWSPGDEKLFF.

V usage is TRBV6-1 and J usage is TRBJ2-7, with D tentatively TRBD2 (5 bases). V shed 0 bases and J shed 1 base, with 13 bases lying between them. The CDR3 covers 16 residues. Germline values: CDR1 MNHNS, CDR2 SASEGT. The CDR3 region has the DNA TGTGCCAGCAGTGAAGCCCAGGCGAGGGAGTCCTACGAGCAGTACTTC. It codes for CASSEAQARESYEQYF.

The chain couples TRBV3-1 (or the pseudogene TRBV3-2) to TRBJ1-4; weak D call: TRBD1 (5 bases). The CDR3 is made up of 18 amino acids. Germline V CDR1 and CDR2: LGHDT, YNNKEL (reference sequence). V was pared by 1 base and J by 0 bases, with 15 bases between. CDR3 loop: CASSQGIPTAATNEKLFF. The CDR3 region has the DNA TGTGCCAGCAGCCAAGGGATCCCGACAGCCGCAACTAATGAAAAACTGTTTTTT.

The chain is built from TRBV19 and TRBJ1-5; 9 nucleotides line up with TRBD1. Germline V gene sequence: CDR1 LNHDA, CDR2 SQIVND (reference sequence). The junction had 16 bases not matched to a gene; V was cut back by 10 bases and J by 0 bases. The CDR3 length is 18 residues. CDR3 residues: CATKPGTGRENSNQPQHF. In DNA, the CDR3 is TGTGCCACAAAACCCGGGACAGGGCGGGAGAATAGCAATCAGCCCCAGCATTTT.

The rearrangement uses TRBV19 and TRBJ2-4; 8 bases are a match to TRBD2. The CDR3 totals 15 residues. Germline V gene sequence: CDR1 LNHDA, CDR2 SQIVND (reference sequence). Losses at the gene ends were 6 bases for V and 5 bases for J; bases not matched to a gene: 9. CDR3 bases: TGTGCCAGTAGCACCCTCGGGGGGGGGCAAAACATTCAGTACTTC. This translates into CASSTLGGGQNIQYF.

This clone has only a few counts. The chain has TRBV12-3 or TRBV12-4 and TRBJ2-5; 8 bases map to TRBD2. The CDR3 sequence is 13 residues long. Trimming removed 6 bases from V and 5 bases from J; junction bases left unmatched: 5. The CDR3 here is CASSYSGVETQYF. The CDR3 DNA follows: TGTGCCAGCAGCTATAGCGGGGTTGAGACCCAGTACTTC.

CDR3 nucleotide sequence: TGCGCCAGCAGCAACCTGGGGACAGGGCTTTACAATGAGCAGTTCTTC. Translated, it gives CASSNLGTGLYNEQFF. V and J are TRBV5-1 and TRBJ2-1; 9 positions agree with TRBD1. Germline V CDR1 and CDR2: SGHRS, YFSETQ. Germline trimming cut 4 bases from V and 4 bases from J; bases unmatched to any gene: 9. CDR3 length: 16 residues. The complete variable domain, with remaining parts taken from reference TRBV5-1 and TRBJ2-1, reads KAGVTQTPRYLIKTRGQQVTLSCSPISGHRSVSWYQQTPGQGLQFLFEYFSETQRNKGNFPGRFSGRQFSNSRSEMNVSTLELGDSALYLCASSNLGTGLYNEQFFGPGTRLTVL.

V usage is TRBV6-5 and J usage is TRBJ2-2; tentative D call: TRBD2 (6 bases). Trimming removed 7 bases at V and 0 bases at J, with 12 bases between. CDR1 MNHEY and CDR2 SVGAGI come from the germline V gene. CDR3 length: 15 amino acids. The CDR3 protein is CASTWTNANTGELFF. The CDR3 DNA is TGTGCCAGCACCTGGACTAACGCGAACACCGGGGAGCTGTTTTTT.

J is TRBJ2-1 and V is TRBV7-9; D is undetermined. There are 14 residues in the CDR3. Germline assignment: CDR1 SEHNR and CDR2 FQNEAQ (reference sequence). Trimming shortened V by 3 bases and J by 6 bases, and 12 bases separated the two germline ends. For the CDR3, the DNA is TGTGCCAGCAGCTTCCATTTTGAGGCCAATGAGCAGTTCTTC. Residues: CASSFHFEANEQFF.

This chain uses TRBV5-1 with TRBJ2-3; the D gene is possibly TRBD2 (5 bases). Trimming took off 4 bases at V and 4 bases at J, with 10 bases between the two ends. The CDR3 is made up of 13 amino acids. Germline V gene sequence: CDR1 SGHRS, CDR2 YFSETQ. The DNA for the CDR3 is TGCGCCAGCAGCAACACACTAGCAGATACGCAGTATTTT. It translates to CASSNTLADTQYF. The variable domain in full, with the rest retrieved from reference TRBV5-1 and TRBJ2-3, is KAGVTQTPRYLIKTRGQQVTLSCSPISGHRSVSWYQQTPGQGLQFLFEYFSETQRNKGNFPGRFSGRQFSNSRSEMNVSTLELGDSALYLCASSNTLADTQYFGPGTRLTVL.

CDR3 nucleotides: TGTGCCAGCTCAGGCCAAACTAACAACGAGCAGTACTTC. Protein product: CASSGQTNNEQYF. The V and J genes are TRBV18 and TRBJ2-7; D remains ambiguous. CDR1 is KGHSH, CDR2 LQKENI, per germline. Trimming removed 5 bases at V and 5 bases at J, with 13 bases between. The CDR3 extends over 13 amino acids. The full variable domain, with the rest looked up from reference TRBV18 and TRBJ2-7, is NAGVMQNPRHLVRRRGQEARLRCSPMKGHSHVYWYRQLPEEGLKFMVYLQKENIIDESGMPKERFSAEFPKEGPSILRIQQVVRGDSAAYFCASSGQTNNEQYFGPGTRLTVT.

In this sample, this clone turned up a few times. The chain links TRBV11-3 to TRBJ1-2, with D maybe TRBD1 (6 bases). CDR3 length: 14 residues. Germline lookup yields CDR1 SGHNT and CDR2 YENEEA. Trimming removed 1 base at V and 4 bases at J, with 10 bases between. The CDR3 DNA reads TGTGCCAGCAGCTTAGGACAGGTCGGCTATGGCTACACCTTC. As protein: CASSLGQVGYGYTF.